This T cell receptor (beta chain) was sequenced in a study of shared clonotypes between healthy human individuals. Study-level results: Sharing of clonotypes among donors was expected to vary with sequencing depth. Clonotypes that were shared across a few donors made up 4.5% to 5% of naive CD4 clonotypes.

A remark on this clone: Its specificity is not known.

The ends lost 3 bases at V and 5 bases at J; junction bases unmatched: 4. The CDR3 is 14 amino acids. Germline CDR1 SGHRS, CDR2 YFSETQ. TCRdb's table, derived via immunoSEQ multiplex PCR, lists solely in-frame clones and lacks some. Of roughly 2.5 million clones listed, roughly nine tenths are singletons. The sequencing sample was made of naive CD4+ T cells sorted from blood. Specified subset: CD45RA+ positively selected. This rearrangement joins TRBV5-1 to TRBJ1-1, with 10 positions matching TRBD1. The TCR originated in a man aged 18 to 29 in good health. The CDR3 region is CASSSWTGGTEAFF. The CDR3 coding sequence is TGCGCCAGCAGCTCATGGACAGGGGGGACTGAAGCTTTCTTT.